The 2 T cell receptor beta chains below come from one sample, sequenced in a study of blood T cell repertoires in COVID-19. Profiling relied on immunoSEQ multiplex PCR, and the TCRdb table lists in-frame clones only, not all of them. The table records 330,000 or so clones, more than 70% of them present only once. The sample taken for sequencing was PBMCs or T cells enriched from blood (not recorded which). These receptors were collected from a woman aged 30 to 39 who had been exposed to COVID-19.

As concerns this clone: The sample carries other DNA sequences with the same CDR3. The DNA of the CDR3 is TGTGCCAGCAGGACAGACAGGGTCGTAAGCGAGCAGTACTTC. Its protein is CASRTDRVVSEQYF. The genes are TRBV6-5 and TRBJ2-7; 7 nucleotides line up with TRBD1. The CDR3 consists of 14 residues. With V trimmed by 6 bases and J by 6 bases, 11 bases remained unmatched. Germline CDR1 and CDR2: MNHEY and SVGAGI.

The chain employs TRBV29-1 and TRBJ1-3; 7 bases align to TRBD1. From germline, CDR1 is SQVTM and CDR2 ANQGSEA. This CDR3 spans 13 amino acids. With 4 bases clipped from V and 2 bases from J, the junction kept 2 bases outside the gene matches. CDR3 region: CSVAGQTGNTIYF. The CDR3 region has the DNA TGCAGCGTTGCGGGACAGACTGGAAACACCATATATTTT.